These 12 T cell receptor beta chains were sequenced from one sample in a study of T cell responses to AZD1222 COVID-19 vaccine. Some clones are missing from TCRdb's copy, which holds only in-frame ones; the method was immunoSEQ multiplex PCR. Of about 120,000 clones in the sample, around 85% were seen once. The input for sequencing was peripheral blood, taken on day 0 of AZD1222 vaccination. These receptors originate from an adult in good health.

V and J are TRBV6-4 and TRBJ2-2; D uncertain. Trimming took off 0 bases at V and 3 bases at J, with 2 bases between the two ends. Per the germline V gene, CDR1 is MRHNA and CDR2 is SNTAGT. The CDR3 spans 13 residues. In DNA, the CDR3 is TGTGCCAGCAGTGACTCGTACACCGGGGAGCTGTTTTTT. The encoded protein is CASSDSYTGELFF.

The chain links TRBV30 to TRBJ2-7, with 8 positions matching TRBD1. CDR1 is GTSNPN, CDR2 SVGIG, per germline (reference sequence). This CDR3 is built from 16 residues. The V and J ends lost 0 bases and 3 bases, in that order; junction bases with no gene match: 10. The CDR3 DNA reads TGTGCCTGGAGTGTACGATTTGGACAGGGCCACTACGAGCAGTACTTC. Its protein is CAWSVRFGQGHYEQYF.

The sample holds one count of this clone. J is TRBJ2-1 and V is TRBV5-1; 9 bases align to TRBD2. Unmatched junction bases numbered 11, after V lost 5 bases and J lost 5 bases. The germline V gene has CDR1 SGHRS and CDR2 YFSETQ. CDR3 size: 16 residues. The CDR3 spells CASSPSGATNNNEQFF. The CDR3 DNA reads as TGCGCCAGCAGTCCTAGCGGGGCCACGAATAACAATGAGCAGTTCTTC. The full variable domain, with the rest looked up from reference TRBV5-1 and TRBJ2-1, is KAGVTQTPRYLIKTRGQQVTLSCSPISGHRSVSWYQQTPGQGLQFLFEYFSETQRNKGNFPGRFSGRQFSNSRSEMNVSTLELGDSALYLCASSPSGATNNNEQFFGPGTRLTVL.

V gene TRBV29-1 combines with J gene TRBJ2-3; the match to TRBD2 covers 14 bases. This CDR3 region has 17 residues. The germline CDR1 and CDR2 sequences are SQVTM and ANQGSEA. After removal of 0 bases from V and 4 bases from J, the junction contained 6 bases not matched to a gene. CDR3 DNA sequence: TGCAGCGTTGAAGATACCCCGGGACTAGCGGGAGCAGATACGCAGTATTTT. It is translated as CSVEDTPGLAGADTQYF.

CDR3 protein: CAWMWGVSYEQYF. The CDR3, as DNA: TGTGCCTGGATGTGGGGGGTCTCCTACGAGCAGTACTTC. The chain uses TRBV30 and TRBJ2-7; weak D call: TRBD2 (6 bases). CDR3 size: 13 residues. The germline gives CDR1 GTSNPN, CDR2 SVGIG (reference sequence). V lost 4 bases, J lost 0 bases, and 10 bases lay in between.

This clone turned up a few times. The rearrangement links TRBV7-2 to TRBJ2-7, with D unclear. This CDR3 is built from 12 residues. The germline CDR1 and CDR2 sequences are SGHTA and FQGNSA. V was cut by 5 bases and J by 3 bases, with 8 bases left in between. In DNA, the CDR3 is TGTGCCAGCAGCCTGACAAGCTACGAGCAGTACTTC. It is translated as CASSLTSYEQYF. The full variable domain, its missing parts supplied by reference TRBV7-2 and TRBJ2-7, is GAGVSQSPSNKVTEKGKDVELRCDPISGHTALYWYRQSLGQGLEFLIYFQGNSAPDKSGLPSDRFSAERTGGSVSTLTIQRTQQEDSAVYLCASSLTSYEQYFGPGTRLTVT.

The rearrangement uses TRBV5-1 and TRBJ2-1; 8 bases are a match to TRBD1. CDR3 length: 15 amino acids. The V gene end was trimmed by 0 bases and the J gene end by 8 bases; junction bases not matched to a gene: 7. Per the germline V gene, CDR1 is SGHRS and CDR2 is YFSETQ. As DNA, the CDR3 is TGCGCCAGCAGCTTGGAAGCAGGGGGCTGGGATGAGCAGTTCTTC. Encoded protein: CASSLEAGGWDEQFF.

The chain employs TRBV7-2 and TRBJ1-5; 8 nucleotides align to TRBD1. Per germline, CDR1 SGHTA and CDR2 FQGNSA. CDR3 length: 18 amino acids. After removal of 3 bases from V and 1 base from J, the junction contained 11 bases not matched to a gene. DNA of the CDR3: TGTGCCAGCAGCTTGGGACAGGTTGGCCCTTGGAGCAATCAGCCCCAGCATTTT. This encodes CASSLGQVGPWSNQPQHF.

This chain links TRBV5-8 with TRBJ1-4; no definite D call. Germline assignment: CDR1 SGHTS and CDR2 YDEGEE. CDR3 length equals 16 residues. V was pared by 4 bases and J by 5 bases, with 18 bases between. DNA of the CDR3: TGTGCCAGCAGCCGGTCGGGAAGCGGCCAGAATGAAAAACTGTTTTTT. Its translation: CASSRSGSGQNEKLFF.

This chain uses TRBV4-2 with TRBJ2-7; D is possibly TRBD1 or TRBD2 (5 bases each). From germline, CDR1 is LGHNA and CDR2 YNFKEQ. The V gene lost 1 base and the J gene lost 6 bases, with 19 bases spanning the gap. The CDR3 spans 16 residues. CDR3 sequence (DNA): TGTGCCAGCAGCCAAGGGCTGGGGGAGAAAGCAGTCGAGCAGTACTTC. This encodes CASSQGLGEKAVEQYF.

CDR3 in amino acids: CASSPRGGRYEQYF. DNA for the CDR3: TGTGCCAGCAGCCCCCGAGGTGGGAGATACGAGCAGTACTTC. This chain uses TRBV9 with TRBJ2-7, with D perhaps matching TRBD2 (5 bases). CDR1 SGDLS and CDR2 YYNGEE come from the germline V gene. The CDR3 is made up of 14 amino acids. The germline V and J ends were trimmed by 4 bases and 4 bases, with 15 bases remaining between them.

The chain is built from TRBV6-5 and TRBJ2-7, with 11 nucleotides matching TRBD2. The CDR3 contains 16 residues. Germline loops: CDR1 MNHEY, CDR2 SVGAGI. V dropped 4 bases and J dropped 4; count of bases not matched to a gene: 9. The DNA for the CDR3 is TGTGCCAGCAGTTGGTTTAGGTCTAGCGGGGGGTACGAGCAGTACTTC. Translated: CASSWFRSSGGYEQYF.